The 20 T cell receptor beta chains in this list originate from one sample, sequenced in a study of blood T cell repertoires in COVID-19. The table came from immunoSEQ multiplex PCR; TCRdb's copy has only in-frame clones and leaves some out. The sample carries 100,000 or so clones, around 85% recorded once. The sequencing sample was made of peripheral blood. Receptors originate from a woman aged 70 to 79 with active or convalescent COVID-19.

The gene calls are TRBV18 and TRBJ2-1, with TRBD2 matching 7 bases. Germline V gene lookup returns CDR1 KGHSH and CDR2 LQKENI. V gave up 2 bases and J gave up 9 bases; unmatched junction bases: 10. This CDR3 comprises 15 residues. CDR3 bases: TGTGCCAGCTCACCAACTAGCGTCCTACAAGGTGAGCAGTTCTTC. It is translated as CASSPTSVLQGEQFF. The whole variable domain, remainder taken from reference TRBV18 and TRBJ2-1, is NAGVMQNPRHLVRRRGQEARLRCSPMKGHSHVYWYRQLPEEGLKFMVYLQKENIIDESGMPKERFSAEFPKEGPSILRIQQVVRGDSAAYFCASSPTSVLQGEQFFGPGTRLTVL.

V usage is TRBV11-2 and J usage is TRBJ2-2; TRBD1 agrees at 7 bases. V trimming: 0 bases; J trimming: 1 base; junction bases outside the gene matches: 2. The CDR3 is 16 amino acids. The germline V gene has CDR1 SGHAT and CDR2 FQNNGV. CDR3 bases: TGTGCCAGCAGCTTAGACAGGGGGAAGAACACCGGGGAGCTGTTTTTT. Amino acids: CASSLDRGKNTGELFF.

This clone has a handful of counts. The chain is built from TRBV9 and TRBJ1-6, with 11 bases that match TRBD1. Trimming removed 5 bases from V and 5 bases from J; junction bases left unmatched: 3. The CDR3 runs to 15 residues. Per the germline V gene, CDR1 is SGDLS and CDR2 is YYNGEE. The CDR3 DNA reads as TGTGCCAGCAGGGGACAGGGGGACCATAATTCACCCCTCCACTTT. Its translation is CASRGQGDHNSPLHF.

This sequence joins TRBV18 and TRBJ1-2, with 8 positions matching TRBD1. V was pared by 6 bases and J by 6 bases, with 9 bases of the junction left unmatched. The CDR3 covers 14 residues. The germline gives CDR1 KGHSH, CDR2 LQKENI. CDR3 loop: CASSAWTGSDGYTF. CDR3 nucleotide sequence: TGTGCCAGCTCCGCGTGGACAGGGAGCGATGGCTACACCTTC.

The chain has TRBV5-3 and TRBJ2-1; weak D call: TRBD1 (6 bases). TRBV5-3 is sorted into the ORF group, with uncertain function. V gave up 5 bases and J gave up 0 bases, with 18 bases separating them. The CDR3 sequence is 17 residues long. This CDR3 is CARRRPSPDSSYNEQFF. The CDR3 coding sequence is TGTGCCAGAAGAAGGCCCAGTCCGGACAGCTCCTACAATGAGCAGTTCTTC.

This rearrangement joins TRBV30 to TRBJ1-5; TRBD1 aligns across 9 bases. The CDR3 runs to 14 residues. CDR1 and CDR2 (germline): GTSNPN, SVGIG (reference sequence). Losses at the gene ends were 1 base for V and 5 bases for J; bases not matched to a gene: 3. The CDR3 loop is CAWSGGQGDQPQHF. For the CDR3, the DNA is TGTGCCTGGAGTGGGGGACAGGGAGATCAGCCCCAGCATTTT.

This chain connects TRBV3-1 (or the pseudogene TRBV3-2) to TRBJ2-7, with D hard to call. CDR1 and CDR2 (germline): LGHDT, YNNKEL (reference sequence). The CDR3 has 13 amino acids. Trimming pared 1 base from V and 1 base from J, leaving 5 bases between. Here the CDR3 DNA reads TGTGCCAGCAGCCAAGTTTCGTCCTACGAGCAGTACTTC. Protein: CASSQVSSYEQYF.

This sequence joins TRBV7-6 and TRBJ1-1; TRBD1 might be the D (6 bases). V lost 5 bases and J 1 base, leaving 17 bases between the germline ends. The CDR3 consists of 16 residues. Germline values: CDR1 SGHVS, CDR2 FNYEAQ. CDR3 nucleotides: TGTGCCAGCAGCCCGTTAGGGGGGGGGAGGAACACTGAAGCTTTCTTT. It specifies CASSPLGGGRNTEAFF.

The V and J genes are TRBV28 and TRBJ2-7; perhaps TRBD2 as D (6 bases). V was pared by 8 bases and J by 7 bases, with 18 bases between. Germline CDR1 is MDHEN and CDR2 is SYDVKM. The CDR3 is 13 amino acids. The CDR3 reads CASRTGGVSEQYF. The DNA for the CDR3 is TGTGCCAGCCGAACCGGGGGAGTAAGTGAGCAGTACTTC.

The gene calls are TRBV4-3 and TRBJ1-5, with TRBD1 as a possible D gene (6 bases). V lost 0 bases and J 7 bases, leaving 13 bases between the germline ends. Germline assignment: CDR1 LGHNA and CDR2 YSLEER. The CDR3 length is 15 residues. The CDR3, as DNA: TGCGCCAGCAGCCAAGAACAGGGAGGGGGGCAGCCCCAGCATTTT. This sequence encodes CASSQEQGGGQPQHF.

This chain connects TRBV7-2 to TRBJ2-7; D is uncertain. Germline V gene data show CDR1 as SGHTA and CDR2 as FQGNSA. The ends were cut back, 3 bases at V and 3 bases at J, with 6 bases in the middle. The CDR3 is 12 residues long. The CDR3 sequence: CASSLSRYEQYF. DNA of the CDR3: TGTGCCAGCAGCTTGTCCCGCTACGAGCAGTACTTC.

The V gene is TRBV15, the J gene TRBJ2-1; 15 bases match TRBD2. V dropped 0 bases and J dropped 4; count of bases not matched to a gene: 4. CDR1 and CDR2 from the germline V gene are LNHNV and YYDKDF (reference sequence). The CDR3 covers 18 residues. CDR3 coding DNA: TGTGCCACCAGCAGAGAGGCCGGGACTAGCGGGGGGTACAATGAGCAGTTCTTC. This gives the protein CATSREAGTSGGYNEQFF.

The chain is built from TRBV7-9 and TRBJ1-1; weak D call: TRBD1 (6 bases). This CDR3 has 13 residues. V was trimmed by 5 bases and J by 3 bases, leaving 10 bases between them. Per the germline V gene, CDR1 is SEHNR and CDR2 is FQNEAQ (reference sequence). The CDR3 nucleotides are TGTGCCAGCAGCCCAGGACAGCACACTGAAGCTTTCTTT. Translation gives CASSPGQHTEAFF.

The chain joins TRBV30 to TRBJ2-3; 8 bases are a match to TRBD2. V gave up 0 bases and J gave up 4 bases; unmatched junction bases: 6. CDR1 is GTSNPN, CDR2 SVGIG, per germline (reference sequence). The CDR3 is 15 amino acids. CDR3 coding DNA: TGTGCCTGGAGTGTAGCGGGAGACGGCGCAGATACGCAGTATTTT. This codes for CAWSVAGDGADTQYF.

V gene TRBV28 combines with J gene TRBJ1-3; D remains ambiguous. CDR3 length equals 18 residues. Germline CDR1 MDHEN, CDR2 SYDVKM. The V end was cut by 2 bases, the J end by 0 bases, with 17 bases between. CDR3 amino acids: CASSLVQSKIDSGNTIYF. The CDR3, as DNA: TGTGCCAGCAGTTTAGTTCAGTCGAAGATCGACTCTGGAAACACCATATATTTT.

This clone was observed a single time. V gene TRBV5-1 combines with J gene TRBJ2-3; 11 bases match TRBD2. Trimming at V came to 6 bases and at J to 4 bases, leaving 10 bases not matched to a gene. The CDR3 consists of 16 residues. Germline values: CDR1 SGHRS, CDR2 YFSETQ. The CDR3 reads CASTEQTSGVADTQYF. Written as DNA, the CDR3 is TGCGCCAGCACCGAGCAGACTAGCGGGGTCGCAGATACGCAGTATTTT.

V is TRBV4-3 and J is TRBJ1-3; D unclear. The CDR3 is made up of 16 amino acids. V gave up 1 base and J gave up 4 bases, with 14 bases separating them. Germline values: CDR1 LGHNA, CDR2 YSLEER. The CDR3 loop reads CASSQGLGRVGNTIYF. CDR3 DNA: TGCGCCAGCAGCCAAGGCCTAGGGAGGGTAGGAAACACCATATATTTT.

The gene calls are TRBV20-1 and TRBJ1-2, with 7 bases matching TRBD1. Germline V gives CDR1 DFQATT, CDR2 SNEGSKA (reference sequence). CDR3 size: 13 residues. Trimming removed 4 bases from V and 5 bases from J; junction bases left unmatched: 7. The CDR3 spells CSATDRDSYGYTF. The DNA of the CDR3 is TGCAGTGCTACTGACAGGGACTCGTATGGCTACACCTTC.

This chain joins TRBV30 and TRBJ2-7; 8 bases are a match to TRBD1. Germline trimming cut 4 bases from V and 0 bases from J; bases unmatched to any gene: 23. The CDR3 is made up of 20 amino acids. Germline V CDR1 and CDR2: GTSNPN, SVGIG (reference sequence). CDR3 protein: CAWTRVPGQVGGGDSYEQYF. CDR3 nucleotide sequence: TGTGCCTGGACCCGCGTTCCGGGACAGGTTGGGGGTGGGGACTCCTACGAGCAGTACTTC. The full variable domain, in which reference TRBV30 and TRBJ2-7 provide the parts outside the CDR3, is SQTIHQWPATLVQPVGSPLSLECTVEGTSNPNLYWYRQAAGRGLQLLFYSVGIGQISSEVPQNLSASRPQDRQFILSSKKLLLSDSGFYLCAWTRVPGQVGGGDSYEQYFGPGTRLTVT.

The rearrangement links TRBV5-1 to TRBJ1-1; TRBD1 aligns across 11 bases. The CDR3 runs 19 residues. CDR1 SGHRS and CDR2 YFSETQ come from the germline V gene. The junction had 13 bases not matched to a gene; V was cut back by 2 bases and J by 1 base. CDR3 loop: CASSFAGTGGVKQNTEAFF. In nucleotides, the CDR3 is TGCGCCAGCAGCTTTGCCGGGACAGGGGGTGTTAAACAGAACACTGAAGCTTTCTTT. The full variable domain, with the rest looked up from reference TRBV5-1 and TRBJ1-1, is KAGVTQTPRYLIKTRGQQVTLSCSPISGHRSVSWYQQTPGQGLQFLFEYFSETQRNKGNFPGRFSGRQFSNSRSEMNVSTLELGDSALYLCASSFAGTGGVKQNTEAFFGQGTRLTVV.